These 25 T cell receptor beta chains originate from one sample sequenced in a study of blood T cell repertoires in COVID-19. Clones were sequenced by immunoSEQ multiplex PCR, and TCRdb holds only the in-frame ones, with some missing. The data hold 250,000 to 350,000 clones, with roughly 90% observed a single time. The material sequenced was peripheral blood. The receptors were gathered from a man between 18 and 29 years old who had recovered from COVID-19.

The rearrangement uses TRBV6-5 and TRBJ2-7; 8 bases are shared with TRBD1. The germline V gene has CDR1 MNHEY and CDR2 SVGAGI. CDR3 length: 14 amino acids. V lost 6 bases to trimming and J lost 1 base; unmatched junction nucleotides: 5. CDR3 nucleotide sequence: TGTGCCAGCAGACCAGGACAGGGTTCCTACGAGCAGTACTTC. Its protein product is CASRPGQGSYEQYF.

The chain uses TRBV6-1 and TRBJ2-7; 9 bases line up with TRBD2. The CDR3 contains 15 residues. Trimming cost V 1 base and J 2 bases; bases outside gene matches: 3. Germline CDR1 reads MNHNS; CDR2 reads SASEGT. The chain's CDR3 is CASSEGLAGTYEQYF. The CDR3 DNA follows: TGTGCCAGCAGTGAAGGGCTAGCGGGGACCTACGAGCAGTACTTC.

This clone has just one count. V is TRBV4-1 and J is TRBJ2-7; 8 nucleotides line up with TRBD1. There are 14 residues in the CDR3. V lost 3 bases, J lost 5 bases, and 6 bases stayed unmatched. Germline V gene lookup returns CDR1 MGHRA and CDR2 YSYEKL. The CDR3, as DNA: TGCGCCAGCAGCCAGGACCCGACAGGGGACGAGCAGTACTTC. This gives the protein CASSQDPTGDEQYF.

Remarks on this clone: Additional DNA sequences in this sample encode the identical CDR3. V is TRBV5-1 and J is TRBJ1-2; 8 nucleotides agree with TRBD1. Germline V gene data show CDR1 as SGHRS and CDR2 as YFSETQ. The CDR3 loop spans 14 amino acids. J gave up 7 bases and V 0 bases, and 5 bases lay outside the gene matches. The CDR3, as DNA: TGCGCCAGCAGCTTGGAAGGACAGGGTGGTGGCTACACCTTC. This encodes CASSLEGQGGGYTF.

The CDR3 region has the DNA TGCGCCAGCAGCCAAGATTGGGCCGAGCAGTACTTC. Translating gives CASSQDWAEQYF. This chain links TRBV4-1 with TRBJ2-7, with D hard to call. This CDR3 is 12 amino acids long. V was clipped by 0 bases and J by 6 bases, with 6 bases between them. CDR1 and CDR2 (germline): MGHRA, YSYEKL.

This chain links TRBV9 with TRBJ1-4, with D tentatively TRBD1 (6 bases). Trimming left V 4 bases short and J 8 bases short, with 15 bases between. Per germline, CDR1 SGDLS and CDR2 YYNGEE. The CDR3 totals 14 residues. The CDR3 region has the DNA TGTGCCAGCAGCCGGGAGGGGGGCCGAGAAAAACTGTTTTTT. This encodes CASSREGGREKLFF.

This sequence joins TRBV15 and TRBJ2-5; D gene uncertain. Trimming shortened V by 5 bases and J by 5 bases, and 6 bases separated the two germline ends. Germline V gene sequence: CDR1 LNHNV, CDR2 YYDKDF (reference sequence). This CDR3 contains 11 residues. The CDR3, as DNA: TGTGCCACCAGCCTACTTGAGACCCAGTACTTC. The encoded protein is CATSLLETQYF.

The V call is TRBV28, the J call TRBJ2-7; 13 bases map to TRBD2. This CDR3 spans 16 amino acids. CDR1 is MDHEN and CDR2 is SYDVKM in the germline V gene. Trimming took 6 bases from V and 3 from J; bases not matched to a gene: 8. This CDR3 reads CASSQPRTSGGYEQYF. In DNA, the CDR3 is TGTGCCAGCAGCCAACCCCGGACTAGCGGGGGCTACGAGCAGTACTTC.

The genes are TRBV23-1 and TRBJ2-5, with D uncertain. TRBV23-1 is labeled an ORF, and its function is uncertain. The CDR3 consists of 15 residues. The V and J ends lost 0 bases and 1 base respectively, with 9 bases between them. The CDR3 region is CASSQSARVQETQYF. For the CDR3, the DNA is TGCGCCAGCAGTCAATCGGCCCGGGTCCAAGAGACCCAGTACTTC.

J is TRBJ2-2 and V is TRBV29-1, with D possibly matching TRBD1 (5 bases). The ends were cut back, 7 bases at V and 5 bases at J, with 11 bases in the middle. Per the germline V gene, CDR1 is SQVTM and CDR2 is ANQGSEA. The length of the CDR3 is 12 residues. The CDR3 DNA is TGCAGCGGGGGCCTCCTAACCGGGGAGCTGTTTTTT. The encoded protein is CSGGLLTGELFF.

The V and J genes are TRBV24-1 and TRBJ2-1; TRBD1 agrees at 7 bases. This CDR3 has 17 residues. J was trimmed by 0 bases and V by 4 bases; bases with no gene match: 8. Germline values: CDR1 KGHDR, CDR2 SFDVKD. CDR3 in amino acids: CATSESPGQSSYNEQFF. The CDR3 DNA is TGTGCCACCAGTGAATCCCCGGGACAGAGCTCCTACAATGAGCAGTTCTTC.

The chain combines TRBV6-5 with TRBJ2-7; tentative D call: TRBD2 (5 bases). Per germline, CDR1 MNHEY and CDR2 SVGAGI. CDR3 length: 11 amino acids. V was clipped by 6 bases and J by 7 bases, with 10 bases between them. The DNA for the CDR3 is TGTGCCAGCAGGACCGGGATGGAGCAGTACTTC. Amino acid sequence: CASRTGMEQYF.

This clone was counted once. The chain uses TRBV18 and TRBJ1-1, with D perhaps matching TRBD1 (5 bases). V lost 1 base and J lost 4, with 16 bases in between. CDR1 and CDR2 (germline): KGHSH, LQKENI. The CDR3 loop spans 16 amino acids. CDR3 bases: TGTGCCAGCTCACCACAAATCTCCGCCAGGGTCACTGAAGCTTTCTTT. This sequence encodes CASSPQISARVTEAFF.

CDR3 in DNA: TGTGCCAGCAGATTACAGGAATTCTATGGCTACACCTTC. Protein sequence: CASRLQEFYGYTF. V is TRBV7-2 and J is TRBJ1-2; maybe TRBD1 (5 bases). The V and J ends lost 6 bases and 4 bases respectively, with 12 bases between them. Germline CDR1 SGHTA, CDR2 FQGNSA. The CDR3 spans 13 residues.

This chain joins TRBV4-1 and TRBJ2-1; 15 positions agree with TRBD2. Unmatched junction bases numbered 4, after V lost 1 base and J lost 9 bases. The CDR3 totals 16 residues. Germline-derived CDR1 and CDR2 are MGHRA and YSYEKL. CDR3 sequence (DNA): TGCGCCAGCAGCCAAGTGAGGACTAGCGGGAGGGTTGAGCAGTTCTTC. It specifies CASSQVRTSGRVEQFF.

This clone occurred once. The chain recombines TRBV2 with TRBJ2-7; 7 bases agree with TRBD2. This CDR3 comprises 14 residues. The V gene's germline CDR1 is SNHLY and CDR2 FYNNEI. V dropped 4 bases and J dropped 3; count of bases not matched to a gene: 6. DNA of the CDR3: TGTGCCAGCAGTGCCCCAGGGAGGGTCTACGAGCAGTACTTC. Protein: CASSAPGRVYEQYF.

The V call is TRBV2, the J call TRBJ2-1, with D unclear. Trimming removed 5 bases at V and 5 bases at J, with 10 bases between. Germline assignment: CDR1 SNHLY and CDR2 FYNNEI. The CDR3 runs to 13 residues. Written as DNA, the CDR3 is TGTGCCAGCAGTCCGCGTGGTAACAATGAGCAGTTCTTC. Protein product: CASSPRGNNEQFF.

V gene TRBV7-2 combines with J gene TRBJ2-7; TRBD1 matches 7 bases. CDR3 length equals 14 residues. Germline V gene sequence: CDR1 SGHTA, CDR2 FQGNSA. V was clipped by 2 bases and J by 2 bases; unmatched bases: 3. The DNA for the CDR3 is TGTGCCAGCAGCTTAATCCAGGGGGCCTACGAGCAGTACTTC. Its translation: CASSLIQGAYEQYF. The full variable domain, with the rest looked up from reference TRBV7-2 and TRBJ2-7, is GAGVSQSPSNKVTEKGKDVELRCDPISGHTALYWYRQSLGQGLEFLIYFQGNSAPDKSGLPSDRFSAERTGGSVSTLTIQRTQQEDSAVYLCASSLIQGAYEQYFGPGTRLTVT.

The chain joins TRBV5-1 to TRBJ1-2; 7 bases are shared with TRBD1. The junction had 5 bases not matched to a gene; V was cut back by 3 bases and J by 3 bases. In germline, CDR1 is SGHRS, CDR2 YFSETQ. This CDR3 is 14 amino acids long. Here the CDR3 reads CASSSGDRDYGYTF. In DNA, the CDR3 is TGCGCCAGCAGCTCCGGGGACAGAGACTATGGCTACACCTTC. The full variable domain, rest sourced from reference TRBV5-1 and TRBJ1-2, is KAGVTQTPRYLIKTRGQQVTLSCSPISGHRSVSWYQQTPGQGLQFLFEYFSETQRNKGNFPGRFSGRQFSNSRSEMNVSTLELGDSALYLCASSSGDRDYGYTFGSGTRLTVV.

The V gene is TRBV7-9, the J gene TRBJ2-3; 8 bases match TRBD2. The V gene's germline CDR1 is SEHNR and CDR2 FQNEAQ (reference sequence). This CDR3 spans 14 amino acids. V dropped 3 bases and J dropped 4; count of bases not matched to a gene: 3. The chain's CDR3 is CASSFRLAPDTQYF. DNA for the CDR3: TGTGCCAGCAGCTTCCGACTAGCGCCAGATACGCAGTATTTT.

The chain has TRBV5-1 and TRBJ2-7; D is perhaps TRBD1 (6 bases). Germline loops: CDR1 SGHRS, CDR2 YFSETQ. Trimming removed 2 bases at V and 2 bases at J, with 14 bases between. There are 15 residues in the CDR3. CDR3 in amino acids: CASSLYRDTTYEQYF. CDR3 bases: TGCGCCAGCAGCTTATACCGGGACACCACCTACGAGCAGTACTTC.

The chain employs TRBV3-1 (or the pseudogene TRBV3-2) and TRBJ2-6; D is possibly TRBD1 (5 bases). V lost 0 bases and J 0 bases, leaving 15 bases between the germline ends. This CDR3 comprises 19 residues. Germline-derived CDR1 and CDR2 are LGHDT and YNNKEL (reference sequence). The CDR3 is CASSQDAPGIVSGANVLTF. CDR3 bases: TGTGCCAGCAGCCAAGATGCGCCAGGGATCGTCTCTGGGGCCAACGTCCTGACTTTC.

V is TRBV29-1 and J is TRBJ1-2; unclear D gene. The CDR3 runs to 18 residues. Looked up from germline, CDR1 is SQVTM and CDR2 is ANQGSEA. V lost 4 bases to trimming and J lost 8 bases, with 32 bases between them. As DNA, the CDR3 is TGCAGCGTTGGTCCAGATTCCCCTCAAATTAACACCGGAGGGGGCTACACCTTC. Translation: CSVGPDSPQINTGGGYTF. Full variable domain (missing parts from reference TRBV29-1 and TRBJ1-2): SAVISQKPSRDICQRGTSLTIQCQVDSQVTMMFWYRQQPGQSLTLIATANQGSEATYESGFVIDKFPISRPNLTFSTLTVSNMSPEDSSIYLCSVGPDSPQINTGGGYTFGSGTRLTVV.

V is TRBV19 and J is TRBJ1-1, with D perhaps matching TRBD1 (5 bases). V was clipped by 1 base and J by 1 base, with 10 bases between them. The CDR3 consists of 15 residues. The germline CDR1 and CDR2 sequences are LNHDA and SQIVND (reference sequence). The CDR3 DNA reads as TGTGCCAGTAGTATAGCCCGGGGGTGGAACACTGAAGCTTTCTTT. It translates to CASSIARGWNTEAFF.

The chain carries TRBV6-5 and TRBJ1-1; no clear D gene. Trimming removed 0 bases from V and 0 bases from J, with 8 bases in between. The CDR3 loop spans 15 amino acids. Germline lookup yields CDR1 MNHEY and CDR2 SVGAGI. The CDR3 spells CASSYSRIMNTEAFF. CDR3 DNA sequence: TGTGCCAGCAGTTACTCTAGAATAATGAACACTGAAGCTTTCTTT.